One and the same sample provided the 11 T cell receptor beta chains below, sequenced in a study of cytomegalovirus exposure and HLA in healthy donors. In the PCR, 60 Vbeta and 13 Jbeta primers were used. Profiled with immunoSEQ multiplex PCR; TCRdb holds only in-frame clones, not every one. Among some 180,000 clones listed, approximately 80% were seen once. The sample was PBMCs. The receptors shown here come from a middle-aged man in good health and CMV-seropositive.

V is TRBV11-2 and J is TRBJ1-1, with TRBD1 matching over 8 bases. Losses at the gene ends were 1 base for V and 2 bases for J; bases not matched to a gene: 0. Germline V gene lookup returns CDR1 SGHAT and CDR2 FQNNGV. The CDR3 loop spans 14 amino acids. The DNA of the CDR3 is TGTGCCAGCAGCTTAGCAGGGGGCAACACTGAAGCTTTCTTT. It codes for CASSLAGGNTEAFF.

CDR3 residues: CASSKRADNEQFF. The CDR3 DNA reads as TGTGCCAGCAGCAAGAGGGCAGACAATGAGCAGTTCTTC. V gene TRBV7-8 combines with J gene TRBJ2-1; D may be TRBD2 (5 bases). Germline V gene lookup returns CDR1 SGHVS and CDR2 FQNEAQ. The CDR3 runs 13 residues. The V and J ends lost 5 bases and 5 bases respectively, with 10 bases between them. Filled out from reference TRBV7-8 and TRBJ2-1, the complete variable domain reads GAGVSQSPRYKVAKRGQDVALRCDPISGHVSLFWYQQALGQGPEFLTYFQNEAQLDKSGLPSDRFFAERPEGSVSTLKIQRTQQEDSAVYLCASSKRADNEQFFGPGTRLTVL.

This sequence joins TRBV18 and TRBJ1-4; D remains ambiguous. Trimming left V 2 bases short and J 0 bases short, with 13 bases between. Germline values: CDR1 KGHSH, CDR2 LQKENI. The CDR3 contains 17 residues. DNA for the CDR3: TGTGCCAGCTCACCAAGAGGCCGGGTATCAACTAATGAAAAACTGTTTTTT. Its protein is CASSPRGRVSTNEKLFF.

This clone is a singleton in its sample. V and J are TRBV7-3 and TRBJ1-1; 8 bases agree with TRBD1. V lost 3 bases, J lost 1 base, and 13 bases stayed unmatched. Germline V gene data show CDR1 as SGHTA and CDR2 as FQGTGA. This CDR3 comprises 18 residues. This CDR3 is CASSFKMGNRGRNTEAFF. The CDR3 DNA sequence: TGTGCCAGCAGCTTTAAAATGGGAAACAGGGGGAGGAACACTGAAGCTTTCTTT.

This chain uses TRBV2 with TRBJ2-3, with D possibly matching TRBD2 (6 bases). CDR1 is SNHLY, CDR2 FYNNEI, per germline. V lost 8 bases and J lost 14, with 14 bases in between. The CDR3 runs to 10 residues. The CDR3 region is CASRLDGMYF. CDR3 nucleotides: TGTGCCAGCCGACTAGATGGCATGTATTTT.

This clone occurred many times. The chain recombines TRBV4-1 with TRBJ1-1; unclear D gene. CDR3 length: 13 residues. In germline, CDR1 is MGHRA, CDR2 YSYEKL. V gave up 2 bases and J gave up 3 bases, with 7 bases separating them. This chain's CDR3 is CASSQSLYTEAFF. CDR3 nucleotides: TGCGCCAGCAGCCAATCACTGTACACTGAAGCTTTCTTT.

This clone appeared a single time. V is TRBV29-1 and J is TRBJ2-5; no clear D. V shed 3 bases and J shed 1 base, with 6 bases lying between them. CDR3 length equals 12 residues. Germline CDR1 reads SQVTM; CDR2 reads ANQGSEA. CDR3 DNA sequence: TGCAGCGTTGAGCGTTCCCAAGAGACCCAGTACTTC. Its protein product is CSVERSQETQYF.

CDR3 amino acids: CASSPGQGAGYTF. CDR3 sequence (DNA): TGTGCCAGCAGCCCGGGACAGGGTGCTGGCTACACCTTC. The chain joins TRBV7-6 to TRBJ1-2; 9 bases fit TRBD1. From germline, CDR1 is SGHVS and CDR2 FNYEAQ. V trimming: 5 bases; J trimming: 7 bases; junction bases outside the gene matches: 5. The CDR3 has 13 residues.

Note on this clone: Other nucleotide sequences from this sample produce the same CDR3. The V gene is TRBV5-4, the J gene TRBJ2-5; D ambiguous. The V gene lost 4 bases and the J gene lost 1 base, with 2 bases spanning the gap. Germline CDR1 SGHNT, CDR2 YYREEE (reference sequence). The CDR3 is 11 amino acids. CDR3 nucleotide sequence: TGTGCCAGCAGCCGCCAAGAGACCCAGTACTTC. Translated: CASSRQETQYF. Full variable domain (remainder filled in from reference TRBV5-4 and TRBJ2-5): ETGVTQSPTHLIKTRGQQVTLRCSSQSGHNTVSWYQQALGQGPQFIFQYYREEENGRGNFPPRFSGLQFPNYSSELNVNALELDDSALYLCASSRQETQYFGPGTRLLVL.

This clone was counted only a few times. The rearrangement uses TRBV9 and TRBJ1-3; D unresolved. CDR1 and CDR2 from the germline V gene are SGDLS and YYNGEE. CDR3 length equals 15 residues. Between the trimmed V and J ends, which lost 4 bases and 1 base, there was a span of 12 bases. In nucleotides, the CDR3 is TGTGCCAGCAGCTCCGGGGATGTTTCTGGAAACACCATATATTTT. Its translation: CASSSGDVSGNTIYF.

The gene calls are TRBV7-6 and TRBJ2-3, with 9 nucleotides matching TRBD1. Trimming at V came to 4 bases and at J to 1 base, leaving 0 bases not matched to a gene. The CDR3 is 14 amino acids. Looked up from germline, CDR1 is SGHVS and CDR2 is FNYEAQ. The CDR3 loop reads CASSWDRGTDTQYF. The CDR3 DNA sequence: TGTGCCAGCAGCTGGGACAGGGGCACAGATACGCAGTATTTT.